The T cell receptor (beta chain) under discussion was sequenced for a study of T-cell memory formation after mild COVID-19. Background on the study: Clusters of TCRs were largely donor specific.

In germline, CDR1 is SEHNR, CDR2 FQNEAQ (reference sequence). V lost 5 bases, J lost 4 bases, and 9 bases stayed unmatched. This CDR3 has 15 amino acids. The sample holds a few counts of this clonotype. Each CDR3 protein gets one entry after TCRdb re-called the 5' RACE reads with MiXCR. The repertoire holds 200,000 to 250,000 distinct CDR3 sequences, about 16% seen once, with 2.1% in the top ten. What was sequenced was PBMCs or a T cell subset sorted from them (not recorded which). This TCR was recovered from an adult woman who had mild COVID-19 (a few samples of this study predate the infection). Cell type and time point are not known. The rearrangement uses TRBV7-9 and TRBJ2-5; 8 bases map to TRBD2. DNA for the CDR3: TGTGCCAGCAGCCCCCCGCGGGGGGACGGAGAGACCCAGTACTTC. Encoded protein: CASSPPRGDGETQYF.